Shown below are 8 T cell receptor beta chains from a single sample sequenced in a study of T cell responses to AZD1222 COVID-19 vaccine. Sequencing used immunoSEQ multiplex PCR; TCRdb keeps in-frame clones, though not all of them. The table lists under 95,000 clones, around 86% of them singletons. The sequences come from peripheral blood, collected on day 0 of AZD1222 vaccination. Receptor source: an adult in good health.

The chain joins TRBV7-2 to TRBJ2-7; D tentatively fits TRBD1 or TRBD2 (5 bases each). V lost 5 bases and J 2 bases, leaving 13 bases between the germline ends. This CDR3 is 14 amino acids long. Looked up from germline, CDR1 is SGHTA and CDR2 is FQGNSA. The DNA of the CDR3 is TGTGCCAGCAGCGCCCACCAGGGAGCCTACGAGCAGTACTTC. Its protein product is CASSAHQGAYEQYF.

This clone was seen a single time. This sequence joins TRBV3-1 (or the pseudogene TRBV3-2) and TRBJ2-3, with 7 bases fitting TRBD2. This CDR3 contains 14 residues. CDR1 and CDR2 from the germline V gene are LGHDT and YNNKEL (reference sequence). Losses at the gene ends were 7 bases for V and 8 bases for J; bases not matched to a gene: 12. The CDR3 here is CASTAGESSGTQYF. The CDR3 region has the DNA TGTGCCAGCACCGCAGGAGAATCTAGCGGTACGCAGTATTTT.

This clone occurred once. The chain couples TRBV28 to TRBJ2-5, with 8 positions matching TRBD2. The CDR3 sequence is 15 residues long. Per the germline V gene, CDR1 is MDHEN and CDR2 is SYDVKM. J gave up 4 bases and V 4 bases, and 8 bases lay outside the gene matches. CDR3 nucleotides: TGTGCCAGCAGTTCCGAAAAAGCGGGAGCAGAGACCCAGTACTTC. Translating it yields CASSSEKAGAETQYF.

J is TRBJ2-1 and V is TRBV6-5; the match to TRBD2 covers 11 bases. J lost 4 bases, V lost 6 bases, and 5 bases had no gene match. The CDR3 is 15 residues long. Looked up from germline, CDR1 is MNHEY and CDR2 is SVGAGI. This CDR3 is CASSRGTSGYNEQFF. The CDR3 DNA sequence: TGTGCCAGCAGCCGGGGGACTAGCGGTTACAATGAGCAGTTCTTC.

CDR3 sequence: CASSGYRGLSNQPQHF. The CDR3 DNA sequence: TGTGCCAGCAGTGGGTACAGGGGCCTTAGCAATCAGCCCCAGCATTTT. This sequence joins TRBV6-1 and TRBJ1-5; 7 bases line up with TRBD1. This CDR3 spans 16 amino acids. CDR1 MNHNS and CDR2 SASEGT come from the germline V gene. Trimming took 4 bases from V and 0 from J; bases not matched to a gene: 6.

The chain couples TRBV27 to TRBJ2-7; D is perhaps TRBD2 (6 bases). Germline assignment: CDR1 MNHEY and CDR2 SMNVEV (reference sequence). The CDR3 extends over 14 amino acids. Between the trimmed V and J ends, which lost 1 base and 4 bases, there was a span of 11 bases. This chain's CDR3 is CASSLLGLQYEQYF. CDR3 DNA: TGTGCCAGCAGTTTATTGGGACTCCAATACGAGCAGTACTTC.

This chain connects TRBV29-1 to TRBJ2-5, with TRBD1 as a possible D gene (6 bases). V was shortened by 8 bases and J by 2 bases, with 12 bases between the two germline ends. The CDR3 length is 12 residues. Germline V gene data show CDR1 as SQVTM and CDR2 as ANQGSEA. CDR3 sequence reads: CSLRQAQETQYF. The CDR3 coding sequence is TGCAGCTTGCGACAGGCACAAGAGACCCAGTACTTC.

This clone was seen just once. The chain carries TRBV2 and TRBJ2-5, with 14 positions matching TRBD2. The V gene's germline CDR1 is SNHLY and CDR2 FYNNEI. Unmatched junction bases numbered 1, after V lost 3 bases and J lost 4 bases. The length of the CDR3 is 15 residues. The CDR3: CASSEGLAGAETQYF. In DNA, the CDR3 is TGTGCCAGCAGTGAGGGACTAGCGGGAGCAGAGACCCAGTACTTC.